One and the same sample provided the 24 T cell receptor beta chains below, sequenced in a study of OX40 agonist ivuxolimab in advanced cancers. Only in-frame clones appear in the TCRdb table, and some are missing; sequencing was by immunoSEQ multiplex PCR. The sample has approximately 100,000 clones; about 92% are singletons. Sequenced here: CD4+ or CD8+ T cells sorted from blood, sampled in a trial of the OX40 agonist ivuxolimab. All receptors derive from an adult with an advanced solid tumor such as melanoma, head and neck, liver or kidney cancer.

The J gene is TRBJ2-1, the V gene TRBV28, with TRBD1 identical over 9 bases. The CDR3 runs 14 residues. Losses at the gene ends were 8 bases for V and 3 bases for J; bases not matched to a gene: 5. Germline V lookup: CDR1 MDHEN, CDR2 SYDVKM. The CDR3 DNA follows: TGTGCCAGCGCTGAGACAGGGGGCTACAATGAGCAGTTCTTC. It yields the protein CASAETGGYNEQFF.

The chain couples TRBV28 to TRBJ2-1; 10 bases line up with TRBD2. The J segment lost 8 bases and the V segment lost 6 bases, leaving 7 bases of the junction unmatched. CDR3 length: 14 amino acids. The germline gives CDR1 MDHEN, CDR2 SYDVKM. The CDR3 sequence is CASRLAGVVDEQFF. The CDR3 DNA reads TGTGCCAGCAGGCTAGCGGGAGTGGTCGATGAGCAGTTCTTC. Together with reference TRBV28 and TRBJ2-1, the CDR3 gives the full variable domain: DVKVTQSSRYLVKRTGEKVFLECVQDMDHENMFWYRQDPGLGLRLIYFSYDVKMKEKGDIPEGYSVSREKKERFSLILESASTNQTSMYLCASRLAGVVDEQFFGPGTRLTVL.

V and J are TRBV30 and TRBJ1-2; D may be TRBD1 (6 bases). This CDR3 spans 11 amino acids. V lost 7 bases, J lost 5 bases, and 11 bases lay in between. The germline gives CDR1 GTSNPN, CDR2 SVGIG (reference sequence). DNA of the CDR3: TGTGCCTCCGGGGGCTTATATGGCTACACCTTC. The encoded protein is CASGGLYGYTF.

This sequence joins TRBV6-5 and TRBJ1-3; the match to TRBD1 covers 7 bases. The CDR3 has 14 amino acids. Germline CDR1 and CDR2: MNHEY and SVGAGI. V gave up 4 bases and J gave up 2 bases; unmatched junction bases: 2. Written as DNA, the CDR3 is TGTGCCAGCAGTTTGGACAGGACTGGAAACACCATATATTTT. As protein: CASSLDRTGNTIYF.

The chain combines TRBV15 with TRBJ2-5; perhaps D is TRBD1 or TRBD2 (5 bases each). The CDR3 sequence is 14 residues long. V was shortened by 3 bases and J by 4 bases, with 12 bases between the two germline ends. Germline values: CDR1 LNHNV, CDR2 YYDKDF (reference sequence). CDR3 coding DNA: TGTGCCACCAGCAGGAAAGTGGGGGTAGAGACCCAGTACTTC. Translated: CATSRKVGVETQYF.

The gene calls are TRBV7-3 and TRBJ2-7; 8 bases fit TRBD1. There are 15 residues in the CDR3. CDR1 and CDR2 from the germline V gene are SGHTA and FQGTGA. V lost 5 bases, J lost 7 bases, and 13 bases stayed unmatched. The CDR3 loop reads CASSLRAGGAWEQYF. CDR3 bases: TGTGCCAGCAGCCTAAGGGCAGGGGGCGCGTGGGAGCAGTACTTC.

The V call is TRBV7-2, the J call TRBJ1-1; D is uncertain. Germline V CDR1 and CDR2: SGHTA, FQGNSA. Trimming removed 1 base at V and 1 base at J, with 7 bases between. This CDR3 has 14 residues. CDR3 sequence (DNA): TGTGCCAGCAGCTTAGGGCGGGGGAACACTGAAGCTTTCTTT. Translating it yields CASSLGRGNTEAFF.

The chain combines TRBV4-2 with TRBJ2-3, with 9 bases matching TRBD2. The V gene's germline CDR1 is LGHNA and CDR2 YNFKEQ. The junction had 6 bases not matched to a gene; V was cut back by 4 bases and J by 1 base. The CDR3 covers 16 residues. Here the CDR3 reads CASSRASGTRTDTQYF. CDR3 sequence (DNA): TGTGCCAGCAGCCGAGCTAGCGGGACCCGCACAGATACGCAGTATTTT.

The V call is TRBV19, the J call TRBJ1-5; TRBD1 matches 8 bases. V dropped 8 bases and J dropped 4; count of bases not matched to a gene: 4. The CDR3 runs to 13 residues. In germline, CDR1 is LNHDA, CDR2 SQIVND (reference sequence). CDR3 bases: TGTGCCAGTCGGGACAGGTCGAATCAGCCCCAGCATTTT. This sequence encodes CASRDRSNQPQHF.

J is TRBJ2-1 and V is TRBV14; TRBD2 aligns across 7 bases. V lost 1 base, J lost 5 bases, and 11 bases stayed unmatched. The germline CDR1 and CDR2 sequences are SGHDN and FVKESK. CDR3 length: 17 residues. The CDR3 loop is CASSQVGGGPKDNEQFF. The CDR3 DNA is TGTGCCAGCAGCCAAGTGGGGGGAGGGCCTAAGGACAATGAGCAGTTCTTC.

This clone showed up just once. The V and J genes are TRBV5-1 and TRBJ2-7; a weak D match, TRBD2 (6 bases). Between the trimmed V and J ends, which lost 0 bases and 3 bases, there was a span of 10 bases. Germline CDR1 reads SGHRS; CDR2 reads YFSETQ. This CDR3 contains 14 residues. CDR3 DNA: TGCGCCAGCAGCTTGGGAGTCGGGAGCTACGAGCAGTACTTC. This translates into CASSLGVGSYEQYF.

The chain joins TRBV27 to TRBJ2-5; 7 positions agree with TRBD1. CDR3 length: 15 amino acids. Unmatched junction bases numbered 11, after V lost 8 bases and J lost 2 bases. Germline loops: CDR1 MNHEY, CDR2 SMNVEV (reference sequence). The CDR3 sequence: CASGLQGSLQETQYF. CDR3 in DNA: TGTGCCAGCGGGCTACAGGGGTCATTGCAAGAGACCCAGTACTTC.

This clone came up once. V is TRBV5-5 and J is TRBJ1-1; D remains ambiguous. Germline V gene lookup returns CDR1 SGHKS and CDR2 YYEKEE (reference sequence). The CDR3 runs 13 residues. The germline V and J ends were trimmed by 1 base and 6 bases, with 10 bases remaining between them. The CDR3 protein is CASSLSTLAEAFF. DNA of the CDR3: TGTGCCAGCAGCTTGTCGACTCTCGCTGAAGCTTTCTTT.

CDR3 DNA: TGTGCCAGCAGCCGGACAGGGGGCGGACTACCTGAAGCTTTCTTT. Its protein is CASSRTGGGLPEAFF. The V gene is TRBV6-5, the J gene TRBJ1-1; 11 positions match TRBD1. CDR3 length: 15 residues. The germline V gene encodes CDR1 MNHEY and CDR2 SVGAGI. V lost 6 bases and J lost 6; bases outside the gene matches: 9.

The chain recombines TRBV7-2 with TRBJ2-7, with TRBD1 matching 8 bases. The length of the CDR3 is 15 residues. Per germline, CDR1 SGHTA and CDR2 FQGNSA. V was pared by 5 bases and J by 4 bases, with 10 bases of the junction left unmatched. Here the CDR3 DNA reads TGTGCCAGCAGCCAAACCGGACAGGGAGTTTACGAGCAGTACTTC. Amino acids: CASSQTGQGVYEQYF.

The rearrangement joins TRBV30 to TRBJ2-3; D could derive from TRBD1 or TRBD2 (6 bases each). Germline CDR1 reads GTSNPN; CDR2 reads SVGIG (reference sequence). CDR3 length: 14 amino acids. The V end was cut by 0 bases, the J end by 5 bases, with 12 bases between. CDR3 in amino acids: CAWSVIGGEDTQYF. CDR3 DNA: TGTGCCTGGAGTGTAATCGGGGGCGAAGATACGCAGTATTTT.

This rearrangement joins TRBV5-1 to TRBJ1-3; 7 bases fit TRBD1. The germline V gene has CDR1 SGHRS and CDR2 YFSETQ. V lost 0 bases to trimming and J lost 0 bases; unmatched junction nucleotides: 6. The CDR3 is 17 residues long. The CDR3 DNA sequence: TGCGCCAGCAGCTTGGCCGGGACAGAAATCTCTGGAAACACCATATATTTT. Encoded protein: CASSLAGTEISGNTIYF.

Details on this clone: The identical CDR3 is also encoded by other nucleotide sequences in the sample. The rearrangement joins TRBV9 to TRBJ2-1; no definite D call. CDR1 is SGDLS and CDR2 is YYNGEE in the germline V gene. Trimming stripped 0 bases from V and 6 bases from J, with 7 bases between. The CDR3 has 13 amino acids. CDR3 nucleotide sequence: TGTGCCAGCAGCGTAGCTGGCAGCAATGAGCAGTTCTTC. Amino acid sequence: CASSVAGSNEQFF.

The rearrangement joins TRBV7-9 to TRBJ1-4; a weak D match, TRBD1 (5 bases). The CDR3 runs to 15 residues. Germline CDR1 and CDR2: SEHNR and FQNEAQ (reference sequence). Trimming stripped 3 bases from V and 0 bases from J, with 8 bases between. CDR3 sequence: CASSLLGATNEKLFF. CDR3 DNA: TGTGCCAGCAGCTTGTTGGGGGCAACTAATGAAAAACTGTTTTTT.

The chain uses TRBV5-4 and TRBJ2-5; D could derive from TRBD1 or TRBD2 (5 bases each). The germline CDR1 and CDR2 sequences are SGHNT and YYREEE (reference sequence). The CDR3 totals 16 residues. Trimming took 4 bases from V and 5 from J, leaving 21 bases between them. The CDR3: CASSHSRDRNTETQYF. The DNA for the CDR3 is TGTGCCAGCAGCCATAGCCGGGACCGTAACACGGAGACCCAGTACTTC.

The gene calls are TRBV15 and TRBJ1-1; D uncertain. The germline gives CDR1 LNHNV, CDR2 YYDKDF (reference sequence). V dropped 2 bases and J dropped 1 base, with 11 bases sitting between them. The CDR3 spans 15 residues. CDR3 in DNA: TGTGCCACCAGCAGATACCGGGCGCAGAACACTGAAGCTTTCTTT. Amino acids: CATSRYRAQNTEAFF.

The chain combines TRBV5-4 with TRBJ1-4; D ambiguous. The CDR3 covers 14 residues. In germline, CDR1 is SGHNT, CDR2 YYREEE (reference sequence). Trimming stripped 4 bases from V and 8 bases from J, with 15 bases between. CDR3 nucleotides: TGTGCCAGCAGCCCTGGAGGAGGTTTGGAAAAACTGTTTTTT. This sequence encodes CASSPGGGLEKLFF.

V is TRBV28 and J is TRBJ2-5; tentatively, D is TRBD2 (5 bases). Deletions cut 7 bases from V and 0 bases from J, with 9 bases between. This CDR3 comprises 13 residues. Germline loops: CDR1 MDHEN, CDR2 SYDVKM. The CDR3 is CASNPGYQETQYF. For the CDR3, the DNA is TGTGCCAGCAACCCGGGGTACCAAGAGACCCAGTACTTC.

This clone was seen only once. V is TRBV7-3 and J is TRBJ2-2; D perhaps matches TRBD2 (6 bases). This CDR3 contains 16 residues. CDR1 is SGHTA and CDR2 is FQGTGA in the germline V gene. The germline V and J ends were trimmed by 2 bases and 5 bases, with 15 bases remaining between them. The chain's CDR3 is CASSLLPGGGTGELFF. The CDR3 nucleotides read TGTGCCAGCAGCTTACTCCCGGGTGGGGGGACCGGGGAGCTGTTTTTT.